The present entry profiles one T cell receptor beta chain with its context. The data stem from a study of control samples from healthy donors and cancer patients. Repertoires were generated with immunoSEQ multiplex PCR, while TCRdb's copy carries only in-frame clones and drops some. The sample has around 120,000 clones; roughly 88% are singletons. Germline values: CDR1 LGHDT, CDR2 YNNKEL (reference sequence). There are 13 residues in the CDR3. V was cut by 4 bases and J by 4 bases, with 11 bases left in between. The chain combines TRBV3-1 (or the pseudogene TRBV3-2) with TRBJ2-7; D is uncertain. The sequenced sample was blood. The receptor was isolated from a man between 40 and 49 years old in good health. The CDR3: CASSLESEYEQYF. For the CDR3, the DNA is TGTGCCAGCAGCCTAGAATCGGAGTACGAGCAGTACTTC.